This entry lists 31 T cell receptor beta chains sequenced from one sample in a study of cytomegalovirus exposure and HLA in healthy donors. Use of 60 Vbeta and 13 Jbeta primers characterized the PCR. Libraries were prepared by immunoSEQ multiplex PCR; TCRdb keeps only in-frame clonotypes and omits some of them. The sample has about 100,000 clones, roughly 78% seen once. The sample was PBMCs. The receptors here all came from a woman between 40 and 50 years old in good health and CMV-seronegative.

This chain links TRBV18 with TRBJ2-7; perhaps TRBD1 as D (6 bases). Per the germline V gene, CDR1 is KGHSH and CDR2 is LQKENI. Trimming removed 3 bases at V and 3 bases at J, with 15 bases between. The CDR3 extends over 15 amino acids. The CDR3: CASSPVALQGYEQYF. In DNA form, the CDR3 reads TGTGCCAGCTCACCGGTTGCTTTACAGGGCTACGAGCAGTACTTC.

The V call is TRBV20-1, the J call TRBJ1-1; D ambiguous. The germline CDR1 and CDR2 sequences are DFQATT and SNEGSKA (reference sequence). V lost 6 bases and J 8 bases, leaving 10 bases between the germline ends. This CDR3 is built from 10 residues. CDR3 amino acids: CSALGGEAFF. DNA for the CDR3: TGCAGTGCCCTAGGAGGGGAAGCTTTCTTT.

This clone occurred a few times. The chain is built from TRBV6-4 and TRBJ2-3; 8 nucleotides match TRBD2. Trimming removed 2 bases from V and 4 bases from J; junction bases left unmatched: 5. There are 15 residues in the CDR3. Germline CDR1 and CDR2: MRHNA and SNTAGT. The CDR3 DNA reads TGTGCCAGCAGTGACGGCTCGGGAGGGCCAGATACGCAGTATTTT. It translates to CASSDGSGGPDTQYF.

This chain joins TRBV29-1 and TRBJ2-5, with no clear D. The CDR3 extends over 12 amino acids. The V and J ends lost 3 bases and 0 bases respectively, with 5 bases between them. Germline loops: CDR1 SQVTM, CDR2 ANQGSEA. The CDR3 DNA follows: TGCAGCGTTGATGGCTACCAAGAGACCCAGTACTTC. This encodes CSVDGYQETQYF.

The V call is TRBV4-2, the J call TRBJ2-7; D may be TRBD1 (5 bases). Germline CDR1 reads LGHNA; CDR2 reads YNFKEQ. V dropped 3 bases and J dropped 1 base, with 13 bases sitting between them. This CDR3 has 15 residues. The CDR3: CASSQSRRVSYEQYF. The CDR3 DNA follows: TGTGCCAGCAGCCAGAGCCGCAGGGTATCCTACGAGCAGTACTTC.

This chain uses TRBV7-9 with TRBJ1-3, with 7 bases aligning to TRBD1. CDR1 SEHNR and CDR2 FQNEAQ come from the germline V gene (reference sequence). This CDR3 has 17 residues. V lost 4 bases and J lost 0; bases outside the gene matches: 9. The CDR3: CASSYYKGTDSGNTIYF. CDR3 nucleotides: TGTGCCAGCAGCTATTACAAAGGGACAGACTCTGGAAACACCATATATTTT.

V usage is TRBV7-9 and J usage is TRBJ1-1; no clear D. The CDR3 has 14 residues. The V end was cut by 3 bases, the J end by 1 base, with 9 bases between. Germline loops: CDR1 SEHNR, CDR2 FQNEAQ (reference sequence). CDR3 sequence: CASSFRRANTEAFF. The CDR3 nucleotides are TGTGCCAGCAGCTTCCGAAGAGCGAACACTGAAGCTTTCTTT.

This clone was detected only a few times. The CDR3 nucleotides are TGTGCCACCAGCATTACCTGGCGGGCGATCGGAGATACGCAGTATTTT. This sequence encodes CATSITWRAIGDTQYF. The chain links TRBV15 to TRBJ2-3; tentative D call: TRBD2 (5 bases). The CDR3 has 16 amino acids. Germline loops: CDR1 LNHNV, CDR2 YYDKDF (reference sequence). The V end lost 4 bases, the J end lost 5 bases, and 19 bases lay between the germline ends.

Here the CDR3 reads CASSTFGQRNNEQFF. In DNA, the CDR3 is TGTGCCAGTAGTACCTTCGGACAGAGGAACAATGAGCAGTTCTTC. The J gene is TRBJ2-1, the V gene TRBV19; a possible D gene is TRBD1 (6 bases). The CDR3 length is 15 residues. Germline loops: CDR1 LNHDA, CDR2 SQIVND (reference sequence). The V end lost 4 bases, the J end lost 5 bases, and 15 bases lay between the germline ends.

The CDR3: CASSPFRGGNGNEQFF. For the CDR3, the DNA is TGTGCCAGCTCACCATTCAGAGGGGGTAACGGCAATGAGCAGTTCTTC. This chain connects TRBV18 to TRBJ2-1; maybe TRBD1 (6 bases). The germline CDR1 and CDR2 sequences are KGHSH and LQKENI. The CDR3 has 16 amino acids. Trimming took 2 bases from V and 6 from J, leaving 17 bases between them.

Here the CDR3 DNA reads TGTGCCAGCAGCGCGCGGGACAGGGGGCACAACGAGCAGTACTTC. Protein product: CASSARDRGHNEQYF. The chain recombines TRBV9 with TRBJ2-7; 12 bases fit TRBD1. Germline lookup yields CDR1 SGDLS and CDR2 YYNGEE. The CDR3 spans 15 residues. The V and J ends lost 3 bases and 5 bases, in that order; junction bases with no gene match: 6.

The V and J genes are TRBV27 and TRBJ2-7; 8 positions agree with TRBD1. CDR3 length: 15 residues. J gave up 0 bases and V 4 bases, and 5 bases lay outside the gene matches. CDR1 and CDR2 (germline): MNHEY, SMNVEV (reference sequence). The CDR3 nucleotides read TGTGCCAGCAGTTGGGCAGGGGGCGACTCCTACGAGCAGTACTTC. Translated, it gives CASSWAGGDSYEQYF.

The chain joins TRBV5-8 to TRBJ2-2, with 7 nucleotides matching TRBD2. This CDR3 region has 15 residues. V trimming: 0 bases; J trimming: 7 bases; junction bases outside the gene matches: 6. Germline CDR1 and CDR2: SGHTS and YDEGEE. The CDR3 is CASSLGRGVSGELFF. The CDR3 DNA sequence: TGTGCCAGCAGCTTGGGCCGGGGGGTGAGCGGGGAGCTGTTTTTT.

V gene TRBV9 combines with J gene TRBJ1-1; perhaps TRBD1 as D (6 bases). Germline-derived CDR1 and CDR2 are SGDLS and YYNGEE. This CDR3 comprises 15 residues. The V gene lost 0 bases and the J gene lost 3 bases, with 12 bases spanning the gap. The DNA of the CDR3 is TGTGCCAGCAGCGTAGCGACAGGCGGGTACACTGAAGCTTTCTTT. Translated: CASSVATGGYTEAFF.

The V and J genes are TRBV28 and TRBJ2-5, with D possibly TRBD2 on 6 matching bases. With the DNA end fitting TRBJ2-7 better, the J assignment may be wrong. CDR3 length: 15 residues. CDR1 and CDR2 from the germline V gene are MDHEN and SYDVKM. Here the CDR3 reads CASSFSSRESHEQYF. The CDR3 DNA is TGTGCCAGCAGTTTCTCGAGTCGGGAGTCTCACGAGCAGTACTTC.

The CDR3 region has the DNA TGTGCCAGCAGTTACAATTTCATCGGCATTCAGTACTTC. It is translated as CASSYNFIGIQYF. V and J are TRBV6-5 and TRBJ2-4, with no clear D. CDR3 size: 13 residues. Germline values: CDR1 MNHEY, CDR2 SVGAGI. V gave up 2 bases and J gave up 9 bases, with 11 bases separating them.

The chain combines TRBV27 with TRBJ2-7; D perhaps matches TRBD1 (6 bases). CDR3 length: 13 amino acids. Trimming cost V 5 bases and J 1 base, with 9 bases left between them. Germline V gene sequence: CDR1 MNHEY, CDR2 SMNVEV (reference sequence). CDR3 loop: CASSLGQSYEQYF. CDR3 nucleotides: TGTGCCAGCAGTCTCGGACAGTCCTACGAGCAGTACTTC.

Here the CDR3 DNA reads TGTGCCAGCAGAATTCGGACAGGGGGCGCTGGGGGCTACACCTTC. It translates to CASRIRTGGAGGYTF. This sequence joins TRBV6-6 and TRBJ1-2; 11 nucleotides agree with TRBD1. Per germline, CDR1 MNHNY and CDR2 SVGAGI (reference sequence). The CDR3 is 15 amino acids. Trimming took 6 bases from V and 8 from J; bases not matched to a gene: 11.

For this clone: One end of the junction fails to match germline, which may point to a read error. The rearrangement links TRBV7-9 to TRBJ2-5, with 7 bases identical to TRBD2. CDR1 is SEHNR, CDR2 FQNEAQ, per germline (reference sequence). This CDR3 region has 15 residues. The CDR3 protein is CASSLAEVYQETQYF. As DNA, the CDR3 is TGTGCCAGCAGCCTAGCGGAGGTGTACCAAGAGACCCAGTACTTC.

The chain is built from TRBV28 and TRBJ1-5, with a tentative D call TRBD1 (5 bases). Germline V CDR1 and CDR2: MDHEN, SYDVKM. Trimming cost V 2 bases and J 2 bases, with 10 bases left between them. The CDR3 has 15 amino acids. CDR3: CASSLRVGGNQPQHF. The CDR3 DNA is TGTGCCAGCAGTTTAAGAGTAGGGGGCAATCAGCCCCAGCATTTT.

V gene TRBV19 combines with J gene TRBJ1-1; D gene unclear. From germline, CDR1 is LNHDA and CDR2 SQIVND (reference sequence). Deletions cut 5 bases from V and 1 base from J, with 14 bases between. This CDR3 has 15 residues. The CDR3 protein is CASSPLAPRNTEAFF. In DNA form, the CDR3 reads TGTGCCAGTAGTCCCCTGGCCCCCAGGAACACTGAAGCTTTCTTT.

The chain recombines TRBV5-1 with TRBJ2-3; D is uncertain. The CDR3 runs to 14 residues. Trimming stripped 1 base from V and 2 bases from J, with 8 bases between. Germline CDR1 reads SGHRS; CDR2 reads YFSETQ. CDR3 nucleotides: TGCGCCAGCAGCTTGTCGTCTACCACAGATACGCAGTATTTT. It codes for CASSLSSTTDTQYF.

The rearrangement links TRBV19 to TRBJ2-1; possibly TRBD2 for D (6 bases). Germline CDR1 and CDR2: LNHDA and SQIVND (reference sequence). CDR3 length: 14 residues. Trimming took 8 bases from V and 10 from J, leaving 21 bases between them. In DNA, the CDR3 is TGTGCCAGTGCCGGGACTCCCTACATTGGGGAGCAGTTCTTC. This codes for CASAGTPYIGEQFF.

This clone was found once. This chain connects TRBV21-1 to TRBJ2-5; the table's D call, TRBD1, has no DNA check behind it. TRBV21-1 is noted as a pseudogene. The CDR3 totals 17 residues. CDR3: CASSRAARTRIRETQYF. In DNA, the CDR3 is TGTGCCAGCAGCAGGGCAGCCCGTACAAGGATCAGAGAGACCCAGTACTTC.

The V and J genes are TRBV9 and TRBJ1-2, with TRBD1 matching over 9 bases. The CDR3 is 13 residues long. V gave up 3 bases and J gave up 6 bases; unmatched junction bases: 3. Germline V CDR1 and CDR2: SGDLS, YYNGEE. This CDR3 is CASSGGTGNGYTF. The DNA of the CDR3 is TGTGCCAGCAGCGGAGGGACAGGGAATGGCTACACCTTC.

The rearrangement links TRBV9 to TRBJ1-2; TRBD1 matches at 7 bases. The CDR3 contains 16 residues. The trim removed 4 bases at V and 4 bases at J, leaving 13 bases unmatched. Germline V gives CDR1 SGDLS, CDR2 YYNGEE. The CDR3 reads CASSPAEGAGVYGYTF. In DNA form, the CDR3 reads TGTGCCAGCAGCCCCGCGGAGGGGGCGGGTGTCTATGGCTACACCTTC.

V is TRBV5-6 and J is TRBJ2-1; tentatively, D is TRBD1 (6 bases). The germline V gene encodes CDR1 SGHDT and CDR2 YYEEEE. The CDR3 length is 16 residues. The V end was cut by 0 bases, the J end by 4 bases, with 14 bases between. This CDR3 reads CASSLASGQHYNEQFF. The CDR3 nucleotides are TGTGCCAGCAGCTTGGCCTCTGGACAGCATTACAATGAGCAGTTCTTC.

This clone was recorded once. The rearrangement uses TRBV7-3 and TRBJ2-5; 7 nucleotides line up with TRBD2. This CDR3 is built from 21 residues. Trimming took 4 bases from V and 2 from J; bases not matched to a gene: 25. Germline-derived CDR1 and CDR2 are SGHTA and FQGTGA. CDR3 amino acids: CASSSYSGLDPRNPFQETQYF. The CDR3 nucleotides are TGTGCCAGCAGCTCCTACAGCGGACTAGACCCGCGGAACCCTTTTCAAGAGACCCAGTACTTC.

This clone has only one observation. This sequence joins TRBV7-9 and TRBJ2-7; 7 positions agree with TRBD1. CDR1 is SEHNR and CDR2 is FQNEAQ in the germline V gene (reference sequence). The CDR3 runs 16 residues. V dropped 3 bases and J dropped 3; count of bases not matched to a gene: 11. The CDR3 is CASSLGPTGTGYEQYF. The CDR3 nucleotides read TGTGCCAGCAGCTTGGGACCGACAGGGACGGGCTACGAGCAGTACTTC.

The rearrangement links TRBV30 to TRBJ2-7; TRBD2 aligns across 11 bases. Looked up from germline, CDR1 is GTSNPN and CDR2 is SVGIG (reference sequence). V gave up 2 bases and J gave up 7 bases; unmatched junction bases: 7. The CDR3 covers 14 residues. The DNA of the CDR3 is TGTGCCTGGAGTTTCCTAGCGGGAGGTCGGGAGCAGTACTTC. Protein: CAWSFLAGGREQYF.

This clone has just a few counts. The chain has TRBV4-3 and TRBJ2-3; TRBD2 aligns across 8 bases. The V gene's germline CDR1 is LGHNA and CDR2 YSLEER. The CDR3 is 14 residues long. Trimming at V came to 4 bases and at J to 3 bases, leaving 3 bases not matched to a gene. The CDR3 bases are TGCGCCAGCAGCCCGCGGGGGGCGACAGATACGCAGTATTTT. Its protein product is CASSPRGATDTQYF.